This T cell receptor beta chain was identified during a study of beta chain features in type 1 diabetes. Study-wide background: Patients looked much like healthy donors when it came to age, gender and cell yields.

Study-wide results and caveats: For Type 1 diabetes patients, all four CD4+ subsets carried TCRB CDR3s that were moderately but significantly shorter.

Concerning this clone itself: Its cognate antigen is unknown.

This CDR3 is built from 11 residues. Trimming took 3 bases from V and 5 from J, leaving 4 bases between them. Germline assignment: CDR1 SEHNR and CDR2 FQNEAQ (reference sequence). Of the isolated RNA, all was reverse transcribed, and so the sequenced material was expressed TCRB transcripts. Method: immunoSEQ multiplex PCR; TCRdb's copy keeps in-frame clones and lacks some. This sample has approximately 250,000 clones, with around 25% found just once. This sequence joins TRBV7-9 and TRBJ2-5, with D uncertain. This receptor was identified in a woman aged 25-40 years with type 1 diabetes. The sequenced sample was naive CD4+ T cells from blood. In nucleotides, the CDR3 is TGTGCCAGCAGCTTCGGTGAGACCCAGTACTTC. Its protein is CASSFGETQYF.